This passage covers 24 T cell receptor beta chains from one sample sequenced in a study of early T cells in non-severe SARS-CoV-2 infection. TCRdb analysed the 5' RACE reads with MiXCR anew, one entry per CDR3 protein. The table includes some 77,000 distinct CDR3 sequences, about 13% detected once. Input material: whole blood. Receptor source: an adult who was a healthcare worker with PCR-confirmed SARS-CoV-2 infection or an uninfected control (not recorded which).

This clonotype was recorded at least ten times. The chain is built from TRBV7-9 and TRBJ2-2; tentative D call: TRBD1 (6 bases). There are 15 residues in the CDR3. CDR1 and CDR2 (germline): SEHNR, FQNEAQ (reference sequence). The V end lost 5 bases, the J end lost 0 bases, and 10 bases lay between the germline ends. CDR3 protein: CASSLQGTNTGELFF. CDR3 nucleotide sequence: TGTGCCAGCAGCCTACAGGGAACGAACACCGGGGAGCTGTTTTTT. Together with reference TRBV7-9 and TRBJ2-2, the CDR3 gives the full variable domain: DTGVSQNPRHKITKRGQNVTFRCDPISEHNRLYWYRQTLGQGPEFLTYFQNEAQLEKSRLLSDRFSAERPKGSFSTLEIQRTEQGDSAMYLCASSLQGTNTGELFFGEGSRLTVL.

The sample holds a few counts of this clonotype. The junction departs from germline at one end; a sequencing error may be responsible. V is TRBV2 and J is TRBJ2-5; TRBD1 aligns across 10 bases. Germline V gives CDR1 SNHLY, CDR2 FYNNEI. The CDR3 has 15 amino acids. The CDR3 protein is CASSEDRGPFGTQYF. In DNA form, the CDR3 reads TGTGCCAGCAGCGAAGACAGGGGGCCGTTTGGGACCCAGTACTTC.

This clonotype was recorded many times. The chain combines TRBV6-2 or TRBV6-3 with TRBJ2-1, with D possibly matching TRBD2 (6 bases). Germline assignment: CDR1 MNHEY and CDR2 SVGEGT. The CDR3 consists of 15 residues. With 2 bases removed from V and 7 bases from J, the gap between germline ends came to 15 bases. CDR3 sequence (DNA): TGTGCCAGCAGTTACACGGCATTCCGGGGGAATGAGCAGTTCTTC. This gives the protein CASSYTAFRGNEQFF.

The chain uses TRBV10-3 and TRBJ2-7, with D unresolved. Germline CDR1 ENHRY, CDR2 SYGVKD. Trimming stripped 4 bases from V and 4 bases from J, with 11 bases between. CDR3 length: 13 residues. The CDR3 sequence is CAISGGILYEQYF. In nucleotides, the CDR3 is TGTGCCATCAGTGGAGGAATCCTTTACGAGCAGTACTTC.

This clonotype was detected ten times or more. DNA for the CDR3: TGTGCCAGTGCGGAGGGGCGGACTGAAGCTTTCTTT. Protein product: CASAEGRTEAFF. The genes are TRBV6-2 or TRBV6-3 and TRBJ1-1; D perhaps matches TRBD1 (5 bases). In germline, CDR1 is MNHEY, CDR2 SVGEGT. With 9 bases removed from V and 5 bases from J, the gap between germline ends came to 13 bases. The CDR3 covers 12 residues.

The chain employs TRBV3-1 and TRBJ2-1, with D perhaps matching TRBD1 (7 bases). The CDR3 is made up of 15 amino acids. V lost 3 bases and J 1 base, leaving 10 bases between the germline ends. The V gene's germline CDR1 is LGHDT and CDR2 YNNKEL (reference sequence). CDR3 in DNA: TGTGCCAGCAGCCAGGCGGGACAGTCCTACAATGAGCAGTTCTTC. Residues: CASSQAGQSYNEQFF.

This clonotype was seen ten or more times. This chain connects TRBV19 to TRBJ2-1, with D tentatively TRBD1 (5 bases). V lost 10 bases and J lost 8, with 18 bases in between. This CDR3 is 13 amino acids long. Germline values: CDR1 LNHDA, CDR2 SQIVND (reference sequence). The CDR3 coding sequence is TGTGCCACCGCACAAGGGGCCTTGGATGAGCAGTTCTTC. This translates into CATAQGALDEQFF.

This clonotype was seen a few times. This chain uses TRBV11-2 with TRBJ2-5; tentatively, D is TRBD2 (5 bases). Germline V gene lookup returns CDR1 SGHAT and CDR2 FQNNGV. This CDR3 spans 15 amino acids. V shed 5 bases and J shed 7 bases, with 20 bases lying between them. The CDR3 is CASSHIDGLLRTQYF. In DNA, the CDR3 is TGTGCCAGCAGCCATATAGATGGACTGCTAAGGACCCAGTACTTC.

This clonotype was observed at least ten times. The chain couples TRBV7-2 to TRBJ2-7; D may correspond to TRBD1 or TRBD2 (6 bases each). V gave up 1 base and J gave up 13 bases, with 20 bases separating them. The CDR3 length is 14 residues. In germline, CDR1 is SGHTA, CDR2 FQGNSA. The CDR3 protein is CASSLEGGAGRKYF. DNA for the CDR3: TGTGCCAGCAGCTTAGAGGGGGGTGCTGGTAGAAAATACTTC.

This clonotype was seen a few times. The chain carries TRBV29-1 and TRBJ2-5; 9 nucleotides line up with TRBD2. The CDR3 loop spans 12 amino acids. Germline V gene sequence: CDR1 SQVTM, CDR2 ANQGSEA. The V and J ends lost 7 bases and 3 bases, in that order; junction bases with no gene match: 3. For the CDR3, the DNA is TGCAGCGCCGCGGGAGGGGAAGAGACCCAGTACTTC. Its translation is CSAAGGEETQYF.

This clonotype has just a few counts. The chain carries TRBV10-2 and TRBJ1-1, with no clear D. CDR1 and CDR2 from the germline V gene are WSHSY and SAAADI. This CDR3 region has 12 residues. V gave up 7 bases and J gave up 3 bases, with 9 bases separating them. The CDR3, as DNA: TGCGCCAGCACTCAGGATTACACTGAAGCTTTCTTT. Protein sequence: CASTQDYTEAFF.

This clonotype was observed a few times. V gene TRBV7-9 combines with J gene TRBJ2-7; 10 nucleotides agree with TRBD1. V trimming: 4 bases; J trimming: 3 bases; junction bases outside the gene matches: 12. This CDR3 is built from 17 residues. Germline V gene lookup returns CDR1 SEHNR and CDR2 FQNEAQ (reference sequence). CDR3 nucleotide sequence: TGTGCCAGCAGCTCCTCCCTCGGACAGGGGGGGCACTACGAGCAGTACTTC. Encoded protein: CASSSSLGQGGHYEQYF. Full variable domain (outside the CDR3, taken from reference TRBV7-9 and TRBJ2-7): DTGVSQNPRHKITKRGQNVTFRCDPISEHNRLYWYRQTLGQGPEFLTYFQNEAQLEKSRLLSDRFSAERPKGSFSTLEIQRTEQGDSAMYLCASSSSLGQGGHYEQYFGPGTRLTVT.

This clonotype appeared once. V and J are TRBV12-3 or TRBV12-4 and TRBJ2-3; 15 positions match TRBD2. The CDR3 runs to 16 residues. J was trimmed by 3 bases and V by 8 bases; bases with no gene match: 6. In nucleotides, the CDR3 is TGTGCCAGCCGGACTAGCGGGAGGGATAGAACAGATACGCAGTATTTT. Protein sequence: CASRTSGRDRTDTQYF.

The V gene is TRBV5-5, the J gene TRBJ1-1; D not resolved. Per the germline V gene, CDR1 is SGHKS and CDR2 is YYEKEE (reference sequence). Deletions cut 4 bases from V and 1 base from J, with 14 bases between. This CDR3 region has 15 residues. CDR3 DNA sequence: TGTGCCAGCAGCCCCCTGTGGAGGAGGAACACTGAAGCTTTCTTT. Translating it yields CASSPLWRRNTEAFF.

With respect to this clonotype: One junction end disagrees with the germline gene, perhaps due to a read error. The chain couples TRBV7-8 to TRBJ2-3, with 9 bases aligning to TRBD2. The germline CDR1 and CDR2 sequences are SGHVS and FQNEAQ. This CDR3 region has 16 residues. The CDR3 DNA sequence: TGTGCCAGCAGCCAGGGAGCGGGGGGAAGCACAGAAACGCAGTATTTT. Translated, it gives CASSQGAGGSTETQYF.

This clonotype was picked up a small number of times. The V and J genes are TRBV12-3 or TRBV12-4 and TRBJ2-3; TRBD2 matches at 8 bases. This CDR3 region has 15 residues. Germline trimming cut 1 base from V and 4 bases from J; bases unmatched to any gene: 4. The CDR3 DNA sequence: TGTGCCAGCAGTTTAGATGGCGGGAGGTCAGATACGCAGTATTTT. It yields the protein CASSLDGGRSDTQYF.

This clonotype showed up just a few times. The J gene is TRBJ1-2, the V gene TRBV5-4, with 8 positions matching TRBD1. V lost 2 bases and J lost 4; bases outside the gene matches: 4. Germline V gene data show CDR1 as SGHNT and CDR2 as YYREEE (reference sequence). This CDR3 is built from 14 residues. The DNA of the CDR3 is TGTGCCAGCAGCTTACCCGGGACAGGCTATGGCTACACCTTC. It translates to CASSLPGTGYGYTF.

This clonotype was seen only a few times. V is TRBV15 and J is TRBJ1-1; D gene ambiguous. The V end was cut by 4 bases, the J end by 8 bases, with 14 bases between. Germline loops: CDR1 LNHNV, CDR2 YYDKDF (reference sequence). The CDR3 totals 13 residues. CDR3 residues: CATSTIKDGEAFF. CDR3 bases: TGTGCCACCAGCACTATCAAGGACGGGGAAGCTTTCTTT.

The chain uses TRBV6-2 or TRBV6-3 and TRBJ2-1; 8 bases match TRBD2. CDR1 is MNHEY, CDR2 SVGEGT, per germline. The CDR3 contains 15 residues. The V gene end was trimmed by 3 bases and the J gene end by 3 bases; junction bases not matched to a gene: 4. This CDR3 reads CASSYTSGDYNEQFF. The CDR3 DNA reads as TGTGCCAGCAGTTATACTAGCGGTGACTACAATGAGCAGTTCTTC.

The table lists this clonotype with many counts. The chain combines TRBV6-1 with TRBJ2-6; D call uncertain. Trimming removed 3 bases at V and 0 bases at J, with 6 bases between. Germline V lookup: CDR1 MNHNS, CDR2 SASEGT. The CDR3 runs 15 residues. The CDR3 protein is CASSESSSGANVLTF. The CDR3 region has the DNA TGTGCCAGCAGTGAGTCAAGCTCTGGGGCCAACGTCCTGACTTTC.

The rearrangement links TRBV6-1 to TRBJ1-2, with D maybe TRBD1 (5 bases). The CDR3 extends over 13 amino acids. V lost 2 bases and J 2 bases, leaving 6 bases between the germline ends. The germline V gene has CDR1 MNHNS and CDR2 SASEGT. CDR3 sequence: CASSESGNYGYTF. As DNA, the CDR3 is TGTGCCAGCAGTGAATCAGGGAACTATGGCTACACCTTC.

This clonotype was seen more than once but under ten times. J is TRBJ2-7 and V is TRBV28; 16 positions match TRBD2. Per the germline V gene, CDR1 is MDHEN and CDR2 is SYDVKM. The junction had 5 bases not matched to a gene; V was cut back by 3 bases and J by 3 bases. This CDR3 contains 17 residues. This CDR3 reads CASSFRGTSGRGYEQYF. CDR3 DNA sequence: TGTGCCAGCAGTTTTCGGGGGACTAGCGGGAGGGGCTACGAGCAGTACTTC.

This clonotype occurred many times. The chain carries TRBV6-4 and TRBJ2-2; D is unclear. The V end was cut by 2 bases, the J end by 3 bases, with 4 bases between. There are 13 residues in the CDR3. Germline V gene sequence: CDR1 MRHNA, CDR2 SNTAGT. The CDR3 spells CASSDRDTGELFF. The CDR3 DNA reads as TGTGCCAGCAGTGACAGGGACACCGGGGAGCTGTTTTTT.

This clonotype was observed a handful of times. The chain combines TRBV18 with TRBJ1-1, with a tentative D call TRBD1 (5 bases). Germline V gene sequence: CDR1 KGHSH, CDR2 LQKENI. The CDR3 totals 13 residues. Trimming took off 8 bases at V and 0 bases at J, with 10 bases between the two ends. CDR3 coding DNA: TGTGCCAGCCATATACAGGTGAACACTGAAGCTTTCTTT. Residues: CASHIQVNTEAFF.